Below are 10 T cell receptor beta chains sequenced from a single sample in a study of patients and donors after allogeneic stem cell transplantation. Each CDR3 protein is one row after TCRdb ran MiXCR on the RT-PCR reads. In the table there are 150,000 to 250,000 distinct CDR3 sequences, 41% of which are singletons. Material for sequencing was blood, either unsorted or a sorted T cell fraction (not recorded which). The receptors were sampled from a human donor who was either an allogeneic HSCT recipient or a stem cell or donor lymphocyte infusion donor (not recorded which). It is not recorded whose cells these are; they may come from a transplant donor.

This clonotype was counted once. This chain links TRBV6-4 with TRBJ2-7, with D unresolved. This CDR3 region has 11 residues. The V gene's germline CDR1 is MRHNA and CDR2 SNTAGT. V shed 6 bases and J shed 9 bases, with 12 bases lying between them. The CDR3 DNA reads as TGTGCCAGCAGGGCCATTATGGGGCAGTACTTC. Protein: CASRAIMGQYF.

This sequence joins TRBV28 and TRBJ2-5, with 7 positions matching TRBD1. The V and J ends lost 10 bases and 4 bases, in that order; junction bases with no gene match: 12. CDR3 length: 14 residues. The germline V gene has CDR1 MDHEN and CDR2 SYDVKM. The CDR3 loop reads CAISSSRGRETQYF. CDR3 nucleotide sequence: TGTGCCATCTCCTCGAGCAGGGGGAGAGAGACCCAGTACTTC.

The J gene is TRBJ1-1, the V gene TRBV6-6; a weak D match, TRBD1 (5 bases). Per germline, CDR1 MNHNY and CDR2 SVGAGI (reference sequence). The V and J ends lost 3 bases and 6 bases respectively, with 8 bases between them. The CDR3 runs 12 residues. DNA for the CDR3: TGTGCCAGCAGTTATGGGGGGGCTGAAGCTTTCTTT. Translation gives CASSYGGAEAFF.

In this sample, this clonotype turned up a few times. The chain has TRBV12-3 or TRBV12-4 and TRBJ1-2; the D gene is possibly TRBD1 (6 bases). The V end was cut by 6 bases, the J end by 8 bases, with 16 bases between. This CDR3 region has 13 residues. The CDR3: CASSPDRFGGYTF. The CDR3 bases are TGTGCCAGCAGCCCAGACAGGTTCGGGGGCTACACCTTC.

This clonotype was picked up a small number of times. The rearrangement links TRBV12-3 or TRBV12-4 to TRBJ1-2; 8 nucleotides match TRBD1. V shed 3 bases, J shed 6 bases, and the junction held 6 bases outside the gene matches. CDR3 length equals 14 residues. This chain's CDR3 is CASSFWAGGDGYTF. In DNA, the CDR3 is TGTGCCAGCAGTTTCTGGGCAGGGGGCGATGGCTACACCTTC.

The CDR3 region is CASSQDLGLETQYF. CDR3 DNA sequence: TGCGCCAGCAGCCAAGATCTCGGCTTGGAGACCCAGTACTTC. V is TRBV4-3 and J is TRBJ2-5, with D unresolved. Germline V CDR1 and CDR2: LGHNA, YSLEER. The ends were cut back, 0 bases at V and 5 bases at J, with 10 bases in the middle. The CDR3 length is 14 residues.

This clonotype turned up a few times. This rearrangement joins TRBV20-1 to TRBJ1-4, with 7 nucleotides matching TRBD1. The V and J ends lost 7 bases and 3 bases, in that order; junction bases with no gene match: 5. This CDR3 is 13 amino acids long. Germline loops: CDR1 DFQATT, CDR2 SNEGSKA (reference sequence). CDR3 sequence reads: CSVRQGPNEKLFF. The CDR3 DNA sequence: TGCAGTGTTCGACAGGGCCCTAATGAAAAACTGTTTTTT.

The J gene is TRBJ2-1, the V gene TRBV10-3; 10 bases are shared with TRBD1. The trim removed 0 bases at V and 7 bases at J, leaving 6 bases unmatched. CDR1 and CDR2 from the germline V gene are ENHRY and SYGVKD. The CDR3 runs to 16 residues. CDR3: CAISESRGQGMNEQFF. The CDR3 DNA reads TGTGCCATCAGTGAGTCGAGGGGACAGGGGATGAATGAGCAGTTCTTC.

This clonotype was counted only a few times. V is TRBV18 and J is TRBJ2-1; D call uncertain. Germline V lookup: CDR1 KGHSH, CDR2 LQKENI. V dropped 3 bases and J dropped 4 bases, with 4 bases sitting between them. This CDR3 is 12 amino acids long. CDR3 DNA: TGTGCCAGCTCACCTTATTACAATGAGCAGTTCTTC. It specifies CASSPYYNEQFF.

The CDR3 DNA follows: TGTGCCAGCAGTTTATGGGACAGGGGGATCTATAATTCACCCCTCCACTTT. It translates to CASSLWDRGIYNSPLHF. The V call is TRBV12-3 or TRBV12-4, the J call TRBJ1-6, with TRBD1 identical over 11 bases. The CDR3 is 17 amino acids. The J segment lost 3 bases and the V segment lost 2 bases, leaving 3 bases of the junction unmatched.